This T cell receptor beta chain was captured in a study of response to subunit inactivated influenza vaccine. TCRdb independently ran MiXCR on the RT-PCR reads; one entry per CDR3 protein. This table has roughly 550,000 distinct CDR3 sequences, less than 25% appearing once. This clonotype was observed at least ten times. These data also featured in a second study, about T cells expressing NK-cell markers. That paper notes: UMI-tagged 5'RACE template switching yielded the TCR beta cDNA. Sorted CD3+CD56-NKG2C+, CD3+CD56+NKG2C+ and CD3+CD56+NKG2C- T cells supplied the TCR beta repertoires. A few donors' CD3+CD56-NKG2C+ cells were dominated by the same clonotypes.

The source is a man aged 50-60 years who received an inactivated influenza vaccine. The source material was CD4+ T cells sorted from PBMCs, sampled 11 to 12 days after vaccination.

The chain's CDR3 is CASSLSSAGPETQYF. As DNA, the CDR3 is TGTGCCAGCAGTTTATCTTCTGCAGGGCCAGAGACCCAGTACTTC. The rearrangement links TRBV28 to TRBJ2-5, with D maybe TRBD1 (5 bases). The CDR3 spans 15 residues. Per germline, CDR1 MDHEN and CDR2 SYDVKM. V was pared by 1 base and J by 4 bases, with 13 bases between.